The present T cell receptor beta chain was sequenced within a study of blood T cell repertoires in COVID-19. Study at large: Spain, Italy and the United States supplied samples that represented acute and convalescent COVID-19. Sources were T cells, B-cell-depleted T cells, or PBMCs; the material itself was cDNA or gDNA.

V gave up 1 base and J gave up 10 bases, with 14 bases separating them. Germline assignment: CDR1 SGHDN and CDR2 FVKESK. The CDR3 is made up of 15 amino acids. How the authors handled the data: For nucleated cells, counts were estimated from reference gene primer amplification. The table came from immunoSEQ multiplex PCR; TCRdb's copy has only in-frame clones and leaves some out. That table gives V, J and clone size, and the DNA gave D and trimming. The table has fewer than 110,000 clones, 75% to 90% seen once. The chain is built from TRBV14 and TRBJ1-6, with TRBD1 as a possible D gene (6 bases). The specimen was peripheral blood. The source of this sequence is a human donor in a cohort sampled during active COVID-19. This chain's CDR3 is CASSQVQGSRSPLHF. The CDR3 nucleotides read TGTGCCAGCAGCCAAGTCCAGGGGAGTCGATCACCCCTCCACTTT.